Presented here are 16 T cell receptor beta chains from one specimen sequenced in a study of T cells in Graves' hyperthyroidism and ophthalmopathy. From RNA transcripts, TCR beta CDR3 regions were amplified. A first-round RT-PCR of the TCR CDR3 used the HTBI primer set. TCRdb reanalysed the multiplex PCR reads using MiXCR and keeps one entry per CDR3 protein. The repertoire holds around 350,000 distinct CDR3 sequences, with approximately 16% as singletons. Source material: blood. The receptors were gathered from a woman between 55 and 75 years old with Graves' ophthalmopathy.

The chain uses TRBV30 and TRBJ2-7; 11 bases agree with TRBD1. V gave up 5 bases and J gave up 2 bases; unmatched junction bases: 8. The CDR3 covers 15 residues. Germline V gives CDR1 GTSNPN, CDR2 SVGIG (reference sequence). CDR3 bases: TGTGCCTGGGGAACCGGGACAGGGGGTCCCTACGAGCAGTACTTC. Translation: CAWGTGTGGPYEQYF.

This clonotype was seen a handful of times. The chain carries TRBV4-2 and TRBJ2-5; tentative D call: TRBD2 (6 bases). Germline assignment: CDR1 LGHNA and CDR2 YNFKEQ. The CDR3 covers 11 residues. V was trimmed by 4 bases and J by 10 bases, leaving 10 bases between them. Here the CDR3 reads CASSRGEYQYF. In nucleotides, the CDR3 is TGTGCCAGCAGCCGCGGGGAGTACCAGTACTTC.

The V call is TRBV4-1, the J call TRBJ2-1; no firm D call. Germline CDR1 is MGHRA and CDR2 is YSYEKL. The germline V and J ends were trimmed by 2 bases and 6 bases, with 23 bases remaining between them. CDR3 size: 18 residues. The CDR3 loop is CASSQSTGHAMGINEQFF. CDR3 DNA: TGCGCCAGCAGCCAATCAACGGGCCACGCCATGGGCATCAATGAGCAGTTCTTC.

V usage is TRBV12-3 or TRBV12-4 and J usage is TRBJ2-1; a weak D match, TRBD1 (5 bases). V lost 3 bases and J 15 bases, leaving 21 bases between the germline ends. This CDR3 spans 14 amino acids. CDR3: CASSFQGIGAVLFF. As DNA, the CDR3 is TGTGCCAGCAGTTTTCAGGGAATTGGGGCCGTCCTGTTCTTC.

The table lists this clonotype with many counts. The rearrangement links TRBV6-2 or TRBV6-3 to TRBJ2-7; D perhaps matches TRBD2 (6 bases). From germline, CDR1 is MNHEY and CDR2 SVGEGT. CDR3 length: 15 amino acids. Deletions cut 5 bases from V and 0 bases from J, with 14 bases between. This CDR3 is CASSRPGLSSYEQYF. The CDR3 DNA reads as TGTGCCAGCAGTCGTCCGGGACTCAGCTCCTACGAGCAGTACTTC.

This clonotype showed up many times. The J gene is TRBJ2-5, the V gene TRBV6-6, with 8 positions matching TRBD2. Germline V gene lookup returns CDR1 MNHNY and CDR2 SVGAGI (reference sequence). The CDR3 runs 16 residues. The J segment lost 5 bases and the V segment lost 0 bases, leaving 8 bases of the junction unmatched. CDR3 coding DNA: TGTGCCAGCAGTTACTCGAGTACTTCGGGGGGGGAGACCCAGTACTTC. It encodes CASSYSSTSGGETQYF.

This clonotype was counted at least ten times. This chain joins TRBV7-2 and TRBJ2-1; TRBD1 or TRBD2 may be the D gene (5 bases each). CDR1 is SGHTA and CDR2 is FQGNSA in the germline V gene. The CDR3 extends over 15 amino acids. V lost 4 bases and J lost 5, with 15 bases in between. CDR3 sequence (DNA): TGTGCCAGCAGCTCGGGACGCCGGATGAACAATGAGCAGTTCTTC. It translates to CASSSGRRMNNEQFF.

The rearrangement joins TRBV19 to TRBJ2-7, with a possible D match to TRBD1 (5 bases). V lost 6 bases and J 0 bases, leaving 12 bases between the germline ends. CDR1 and CDR2 from the germline V gene are LNHDA and SQIVND (reference sequence). The CDR3 loop spans 14 amino acids. CDR3 sequence reads: CASSGDSLSYEQYF. In DNA, the CDR3 is TGTGCCAGTAGCGGCGACAGTCTCTCCTACGAGCAGTACTTC.

Details on this clonotype: One base away lies a much larger clone, so this may be a sequencing read error. The CDR3 nucleotides read TGCAGTGCTATTCACAGCGGGACAGGGGCCTACGAGCAGTACTTC. Translated, it gives CSAIHSGTGAYEQYF. The rearrangement uses TRBV20-1 and TRBJ2-7; 10 bases are shared with TRBD1. Losses at the gene ends were 4 bases for V and 2 bases for J; bases not matched to a gene: 8. CDR1 is DFQATT, CDR2 SNEGSKA, per germline (reference sequence). CDR3 length: 15 residues.

The chain uses TRBV28 and TRBJ1-2, with D tentatively TRBD1 (5 bases). Germline-derived CDR1 and CDR2 are MDHEN and SYDVKM. The V gene lost 5 bases and the J gene lost 8 bases, with 18 bases spanning the gap. The CDR3 extends over 14 amino acids. The CDR3 DNA sequence: TGTGCCAGCAGTCGCCGGGACCCTAGAAGGGGCTACACCTTC. Translated: CASSRRDPRRGYTF.

This clonotype was recorded a few times. The chain couples TRBV12-3 or TRBV12-4 to TRBJ2-2; D unresolved. Trimming took 3 bases from V and 1 from J, leaving 9 bases between them. The CDR3 contains 15 residues. CDR3 in amino acids: CASSFTILNTGELFF. The CDR3 coding sequence is TGTGCCAGCAGTTTCACTATTCTGAACACCGGGGAGCTGTTTTTT.

There are many counts of this clonotype. The chain links TRBV28 to TRBJ2-7; no clear D. Deletions cut 2 bases from V and 2 bases from J, with 10 bases between. The CDR3 loop spans 14 amino acids. CDR1 is MDHEN, CDR2 SYDVKM, per germline. CDR3 DNA sequence: TGTGCCAGCAGTTTAGCCACAGCCGCCTACGAGCAGTACTTC. Its protein is CASSLATAAYEQYF.

Ten or more counts support this clonotype. The chain is built from TRBV29-1 and TRBJ2-7; D unresolved. CDR1 is SQVTM, CDR2 ANQGSEA, per germline. V lost 4 bases and J lost 3, with 10 bases in between. This CDR3 is 12 amino acids long. The CDR3 sequence: CSVARTVYEQYF. Here the CDR3 DNA reads TGCAGCGTTGCCCGGACGGTCTACGAGCAGTACTTC.

This clonotype was recorded at least ten times. J is TRBJ2-1 and V is TRBV18; the D is unclear. With 1 base removed from V and 8 bases from J, the gap between germline ends came to 6 bases. Per the germline V gene, CDR1 is KGHSH and CDR2 is LQKENI. The CDR3 is made up of 12 amino acids. The CDR3 loop is CASSPRLDEQFF. The CDR3 region has the DNA TGTGCCAGCTCACCACGATTGGATGAGCAGTTCTTC.

The table lists this clonotype with many counts. The chain is built from TRBV20-1 and TRBJ2-7; no clear D. This CDR3 is built from 11 residues. Per the germline V gene, CDR1 is DFQATT and CDR2 is SNEGSKA (reference sequence). V shed 6 bases and J shed 5 bases, with 11 bases lying between them. In DNA form, the CDR3 reads TGCAGTGCCTTAGACCACGACGAGCAGTACTTC. This sequence encodes CSALDHDEQYF.

This clonotype was detected a few times. This sequence joins TRBV18 and TRBJ2-2; 7 nucleotides align to TRBD1. The germline V gene encodes CDR1 KGHSH and CDR2 LQKENI. The V gene end was trimmed by 3 bases and the J gene end by 6 bases; junction bases not matched to a gene: 10. The CDR3 totals 16 residues. DNA for the CDR3: TGTGCCAGCTCACCGAGACAGGGAAGGAGAGCCGGGGAGCTGTTTTTT. Translating gives CASSPRQGRRAGELFF. Full variable domain (remainder filled in from reference TRBV18 and TRBJ2-2): NAGVMQNPRHLVRRRGQEARLRCSPMKGHSHVYWYRQLPEEGLKFMVYLQKENIIDESGMPKERFSAEFPKEGPSILRIQQVVRGDSAAYFCASSPRQGRRAGELFFGEGSRLTVL.